The 14 T cell receptor beta chains given below trace back to one sample, sequenced in a study of blood T cells in healthy people across ages. Primed by a sample-barcoded 5' primer and a J-beta primer mix, a second PCR proceeded for 7 to 11 cycles. TCRdb used MiXCR to reprocess the 5' RACE reads, holding one entry per CDR3 protein. The sample yields roughly 800,000 distinct CDR3 sequences, more than 25% seen once. This sample was shared with a second study, whose subject was T cells of mothers and their children.

Sequenced: blood. These receptors were obtained from a boy between 10 and 17 years old in good health.

This rearrangement joins TRBV6-2 or TRBV6-3 to TRBJ2-5, with D possibly being TRBD1 (6 bases). With 10 bases removed from V and 2 bases from J, the gap between germline ends came to 20 bases. The germline V gene encodes CDR1 MNHEY and CDR2 SVGEGT. This CDR3 is 15 amino acids long. The CDR3 sequence: CATSRTPGAQETQYF. DNA of the CDR3: TGTGCCACTTCCCGAACCCCAGGGGCTCAAGAGACCCAGTACTTC.

V is TRBV18 and J is TRBJ2-7; D remains ambiguous. The V end lost 3 bases, the J end lost 0 bases, and 12 bases lay between the germline ends. Germline V gene data show CDR1 as KGHSH and CDR2 as LQKENI. CDR3 length: 15 amino acids. CDR3: CASSPEADRSYEQYF. CDR3 DNA sequence: TGTGCCAGCTCACCCGAGGCAGACCGCTCCTACGAGCAGTACTTC.

The chain has TRBV7-8 and TRBJ2-5, with TRBD2 matching 7 bases. The CDR3 is 16 residues long. The V gene's germline CDR1 is SGHVS and CDR2 FQNEAQ. The V segment lost 1 base and the J segment 6 bases; nucleotides outside the gene matches: 11. The CDR3 is CASSLVLAGVHKTQYF. In nucleotides, the CDR3 is TGTGCCAGCAGCTTAGTTTTGGCGGGGGTACATAAGACCCAGTACTTC.

The V and J genes are TRBV5-5 and TRBJ1-4; tentatively, D is TRBD1 (6 bases). This CDR3 has 14 residues. Germline-derived CDR1 and CDR2 are SGHKS and YYEKEE (reference sequence). Trimming stripped 0 bases from V and 6 bases from J, with 9 bases between. The CDR3 spells CASSLVQGYEKLFF. CDR3 sequence (DNA): TGTGCCAGCAGCTTGGTACAGGGATATGAAAAACTGTTTTTT.

This rearrangement joins TRBV7-9 to TRBJ1-1; 7 nucleotides agree with TRBD1. The V gene's germline CDR1 is SEHNR and CDR2 FQNEAQ (reference sequence). The CDR3 extends over 15 amino acids. J gave up 1 base and V 1 base, and 3 bases lay outside the gene matches. The CDR3 reads CASSLETGRNTEAFF. The CDR3 nucleotides are TGTGCCAGCAGCTTAGAGACAGGGCGGAACACTGAAGCTTTCTTT.

The rearrangement joins TRBV6-1 to TRBJ1-2; 7 bases map to TRBD1. Germline V CDR1 and CDR2: MNHNS, SASEGT. The CDR3 consists of 13 residues. After removal of 6 bases from V and 6 bases from J, the junction contained 7 bases not matched to a gene. Here the CDR3 reads CASRRDRVDGYTF. As DNA, the CDR3 is TGTGCCAGCAGACGAGACAGGGTTGATGGCTACACCTTC.

This chain uses TRBV7-3 with TRBJ2-7; TRBD2 agrees at 8 bases. Trimming took 5 bases from V and 3 from J; bases not matched to a gene: 9. This CDR3 region has 15 residues. Germline values: CDR1 SGHTA, CDR2 FQGTGA. The CDR3 sequence: CASSPGGGQVYEQYF. The CDR3 coding sequence is TGTGCCAGCAGCCCCGGGGGGGGACAAGTCTACGAGCAGTACTTC. The full variable domain, in which reference TRBV7-3 and TRBJ2-7 provide the parts outside the CDR3, is GAGVSQTPSNKVTEKGKYVELRCDPISGHTALYWYRQSLGQGPEFLIYFQGTGAADDSGLPNDRFFAVRPEGSVSTLKIQRTERGDSAVYLCASSPGGGQVYEQYFGPGTRLTVT.

V and J are TRBV7-6 and TRBJ2-1, with 15 bases that match TRBD2. Trimming took 4 bases from V and 6 from J; bases not matched to a gene: 10. The CDR3 is 18 amino acids. Germline V gives CDR1 SGHVS, CDR2 FNYEAQ. Here the CDR3 DNA reads TGTGCCAGCAGCTCCCGCCCTGGGACTAGCGGGGGGCCCAATGAGCAGTTCTTC. It yields the protein CASSSRPGTSGGPNEQFF.

The J gene is TRBJ2-5, the V gene TRBV24-1, with D possibly being TRBD1 (6 bases). Trimming pared 4 bases from V and 5 bases from J, leaving 13 bases between. The CDR3 contains 14 residues. CDR1 is KGHDR, CDR2 SFDVKD, per germline. For the CDR3, the DNA is TGTGCCACCAGTGACCAGGGGTACTGGGAGACCCAGTACTTC. Translated: CATSDQGYWETQYF.

This sequence joins TRBV5-1 and TRBJ2-6; D is ambiguous. CDR3 length: 18 residues. V shed 6 bases and J shed 1 base, with 20 bases lying between them. Germline loops: CDR1 SGHRS, CDR2 YFSETQ. The chain's CDR3 is CASTAATTTQSGANVLTF. The CDR3 DNA is TGCGCCAGCACCGCAGCGACCACAACGCAATCTGGGGCCAACGTCCTGACTTTC.

The V call is TRBV6-1, the J call TRBJ1-4; D gene ambiguous. The CDR3 totals 15 residues. Germline V CDR1 and CDR2: MNHNS, SASEGT. V was cut by 3 bases and J by 10 bases, with 18 bases left in between. CDR3 sequence: CASSDGSGWLGKLFF. The CDR3 coding sequence is TGTGCCAGCAGTGACGGTTCAGGATGGCTTGGAAAACTGTTTTTT.

This clonotype was detected many times. The gene calls are TRBV12-3 or TRBV12-4 and TRBJ1-3; the match to TRBD1 covers 7 bases. Trimming took 5 bases from V and 0 from J; bases not matched to a gene: 4. The CDR3 spans 15 residues. In DNA, the CDR3 is TGTGCCAGCAGTAGACAGGGTTACTCTGGAAACACCATATATTTT. It encodes CASSRQGYSGNTIYF.

V is TRBV6-6 and J is TRBJ2-5; a possible D gene is TRBD1 (6 bases). The germline V gene encodes CDR1 MNHNY and CDR2 SVGAGI (reference sequence). V was clipped by 4 bases and J by 4 bases, with 13 bases between them. This CDR3 has 14 amino acids. CDR3 amino acids: CASSSGQLGETQYF. CDR3 sequence (DNA): TGTGCCAGCAGTTCTGGACAGTTGGGAGAGACCCAGTACTTC.

The V gene is TRBV7-9, the J gene TRBJ2-5; D might be TRBD1 (6 bases). Gene TRBJ2-7 matches the end of the DNA better, so the J call may be wrong. The CDR3 is 13 residues long. CDR1 and CDR2 from the germline V gene are SEHNR and FQNEAQ (reference sequence). The CDR3 sequence is CASSSRQVPEQYF. The CDR3 DNA follows: TGTGCCAGCAGCAGTAGACAGGTCCCCGAGCAGTACTTC.